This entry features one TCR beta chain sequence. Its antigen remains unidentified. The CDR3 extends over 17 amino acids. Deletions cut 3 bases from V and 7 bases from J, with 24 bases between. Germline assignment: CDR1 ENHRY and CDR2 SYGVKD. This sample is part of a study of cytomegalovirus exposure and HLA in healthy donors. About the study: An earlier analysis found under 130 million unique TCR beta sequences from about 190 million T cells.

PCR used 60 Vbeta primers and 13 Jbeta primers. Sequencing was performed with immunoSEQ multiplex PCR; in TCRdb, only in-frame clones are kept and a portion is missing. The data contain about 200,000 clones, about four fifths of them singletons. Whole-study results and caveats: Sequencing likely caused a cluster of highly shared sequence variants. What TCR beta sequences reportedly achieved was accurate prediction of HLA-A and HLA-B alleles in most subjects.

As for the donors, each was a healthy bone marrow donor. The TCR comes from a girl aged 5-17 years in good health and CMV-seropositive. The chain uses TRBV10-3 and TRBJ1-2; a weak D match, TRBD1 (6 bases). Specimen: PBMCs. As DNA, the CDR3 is TGTGCCATCAGTGAATCAGGGGTCTTGGTCTGCTGGTCTGGCTACACCTTC. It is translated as CAISESGVLVCWSGYTF.